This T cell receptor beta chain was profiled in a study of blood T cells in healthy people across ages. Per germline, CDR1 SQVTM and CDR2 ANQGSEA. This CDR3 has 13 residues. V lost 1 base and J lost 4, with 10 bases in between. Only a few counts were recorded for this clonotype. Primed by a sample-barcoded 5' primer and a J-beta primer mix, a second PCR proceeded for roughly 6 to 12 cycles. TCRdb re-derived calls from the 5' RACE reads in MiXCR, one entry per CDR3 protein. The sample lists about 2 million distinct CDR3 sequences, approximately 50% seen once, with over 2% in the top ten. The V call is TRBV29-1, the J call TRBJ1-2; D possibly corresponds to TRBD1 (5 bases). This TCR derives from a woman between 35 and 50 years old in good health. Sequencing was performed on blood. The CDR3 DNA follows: TGCAGCGTTGAAGGGAACAGGATCTATGGCTACACCTTC. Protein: CSVEGNRIYGYTF.